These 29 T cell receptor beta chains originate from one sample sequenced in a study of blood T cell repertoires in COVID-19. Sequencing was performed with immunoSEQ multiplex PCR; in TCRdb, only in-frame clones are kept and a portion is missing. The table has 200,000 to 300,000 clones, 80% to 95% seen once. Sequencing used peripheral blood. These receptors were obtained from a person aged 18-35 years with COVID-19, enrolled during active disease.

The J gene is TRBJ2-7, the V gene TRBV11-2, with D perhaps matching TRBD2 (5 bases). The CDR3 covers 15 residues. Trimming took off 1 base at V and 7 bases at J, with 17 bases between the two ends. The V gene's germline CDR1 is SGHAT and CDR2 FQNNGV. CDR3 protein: CASSLGGLGFLEQYF. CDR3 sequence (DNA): TGTGCCAGCAGCTTAGGAGGGTTAGGTTTCCTGGAGCAGTACTTC.

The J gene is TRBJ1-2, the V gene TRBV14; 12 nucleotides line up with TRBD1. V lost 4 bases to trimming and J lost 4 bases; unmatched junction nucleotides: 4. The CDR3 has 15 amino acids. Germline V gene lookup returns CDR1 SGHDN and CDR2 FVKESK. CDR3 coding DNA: TGTGCCAGCAGCCCAGGGACAGGGGGCTTCTATGGCTACACCTTC. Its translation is CASSPGTGGFYGYTF.

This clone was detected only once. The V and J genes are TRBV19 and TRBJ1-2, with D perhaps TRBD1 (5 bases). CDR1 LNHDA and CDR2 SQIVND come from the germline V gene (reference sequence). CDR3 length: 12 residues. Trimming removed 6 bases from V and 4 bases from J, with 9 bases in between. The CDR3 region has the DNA TGTGCCAGTAGGGACACAGTCTATGGCTACACCTTC. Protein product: CASRDTVYGYTF. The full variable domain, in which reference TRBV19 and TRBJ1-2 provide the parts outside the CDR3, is DGGITQSPKYLFRKEGQNVTLSCEQNLNHDAMYWYRQDPGQGLRLIYYSQIVNDFQKGDIAEGYSVSREKKESFPLTVTSAQKNPTAFYLCASRDTVYGYTFGSGTRLTVV.

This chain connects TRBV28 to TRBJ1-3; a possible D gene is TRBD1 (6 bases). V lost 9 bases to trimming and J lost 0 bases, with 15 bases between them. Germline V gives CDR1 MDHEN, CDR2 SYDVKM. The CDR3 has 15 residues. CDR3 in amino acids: CASSETGYSGNTIYF. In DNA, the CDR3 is TGTGCCAGTTCTGAGACAGGTTACTCTGGAAACACCATATATTTT.

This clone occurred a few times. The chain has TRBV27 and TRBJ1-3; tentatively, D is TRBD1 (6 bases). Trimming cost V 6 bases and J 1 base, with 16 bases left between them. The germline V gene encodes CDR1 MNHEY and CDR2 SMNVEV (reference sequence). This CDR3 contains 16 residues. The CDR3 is CASRDATGLSGNTIYF. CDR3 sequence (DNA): TGTGCCAGCAGAGACGCAACAGGGCTATCTGGAAACACCATATATTTT.

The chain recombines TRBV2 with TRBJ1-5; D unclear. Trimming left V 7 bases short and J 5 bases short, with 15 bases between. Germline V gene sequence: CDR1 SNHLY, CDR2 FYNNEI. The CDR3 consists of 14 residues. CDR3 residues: CASTLHGRDQPQHF. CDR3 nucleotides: TGTGCCAGCACCCTACACGGGAGAGATCAGCCCCAGCATTTT.

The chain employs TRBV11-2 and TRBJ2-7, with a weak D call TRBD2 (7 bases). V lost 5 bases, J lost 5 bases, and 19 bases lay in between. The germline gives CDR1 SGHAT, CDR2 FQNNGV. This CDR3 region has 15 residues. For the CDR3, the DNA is TGTGCCAGCAGCCCAACCGGGGGGCTAGCTGACGAGCAGTACTTC. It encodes CASSPTGGLADEQYF.

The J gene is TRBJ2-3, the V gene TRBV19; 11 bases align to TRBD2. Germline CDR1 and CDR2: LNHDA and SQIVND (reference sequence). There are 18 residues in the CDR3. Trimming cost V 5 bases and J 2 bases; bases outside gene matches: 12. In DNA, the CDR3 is TGTGCCAGTAGTCCCGGGACTAGCGGAACTACTTACACAGATACGCAGTATTTT. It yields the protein CASSPGTSGTTYTDTQYF.

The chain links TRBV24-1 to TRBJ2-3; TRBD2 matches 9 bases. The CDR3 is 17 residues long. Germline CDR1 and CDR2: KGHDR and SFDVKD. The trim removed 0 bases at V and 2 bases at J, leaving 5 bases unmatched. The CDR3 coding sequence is TGTGCCACCAGTGATTTGGCTAGCGGGAAGACCACAGATACGCAGTATTTT. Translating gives CATSDLASGKTTDTQYF.

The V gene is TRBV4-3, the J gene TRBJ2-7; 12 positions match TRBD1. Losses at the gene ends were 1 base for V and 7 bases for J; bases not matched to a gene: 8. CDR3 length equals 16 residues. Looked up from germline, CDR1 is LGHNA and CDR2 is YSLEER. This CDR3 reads CASSQAPGQGADEQYF. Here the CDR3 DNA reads TGCGCCAGCAGCCAAGCCCCGGGACAGGGGGCAGATGAGCAGTACTTC.

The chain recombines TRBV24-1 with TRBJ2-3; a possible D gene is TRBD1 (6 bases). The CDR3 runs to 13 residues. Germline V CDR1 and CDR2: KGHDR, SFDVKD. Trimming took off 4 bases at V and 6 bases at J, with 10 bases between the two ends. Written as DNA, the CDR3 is TGTGCCACCAGTGACTGGACAGAGGATACGCAGTATTTT. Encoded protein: CATSDWTEDTQYF.

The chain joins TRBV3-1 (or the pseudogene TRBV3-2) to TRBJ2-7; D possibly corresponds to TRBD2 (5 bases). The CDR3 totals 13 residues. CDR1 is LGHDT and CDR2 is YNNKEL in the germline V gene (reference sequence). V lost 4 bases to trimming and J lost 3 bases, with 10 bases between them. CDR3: CASSRRTYYEQYF. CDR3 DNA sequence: TGTGCCAGCAGCCGAAGGACTTACTACGAGCAGTACTTC.

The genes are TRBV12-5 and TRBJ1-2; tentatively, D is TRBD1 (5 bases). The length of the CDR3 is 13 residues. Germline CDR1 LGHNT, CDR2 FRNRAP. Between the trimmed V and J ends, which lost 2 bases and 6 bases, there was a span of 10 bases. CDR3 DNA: TGTGCTAGTGGTTTGAGGGGATCCCATGGCTACACCTTC. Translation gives CASGLRGSHGYTF.

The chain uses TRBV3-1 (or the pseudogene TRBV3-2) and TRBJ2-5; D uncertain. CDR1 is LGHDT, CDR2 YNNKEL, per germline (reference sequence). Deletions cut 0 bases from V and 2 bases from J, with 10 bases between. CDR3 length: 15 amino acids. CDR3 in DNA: TGTGCCAGCAGCCAAGACCCCATGCGGCAAGAGACCCAGTACTTC. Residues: CASSQDPMRQETQYF.

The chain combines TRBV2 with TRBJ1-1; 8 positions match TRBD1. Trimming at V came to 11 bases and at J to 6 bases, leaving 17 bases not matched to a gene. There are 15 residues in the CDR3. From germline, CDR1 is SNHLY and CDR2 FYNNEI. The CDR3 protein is CAGTRGEAGGPEAFF. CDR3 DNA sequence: TGTGCCGGAACACGTGGGGAGGCAGGGGGCCCTGAAGCTTTCTTT.

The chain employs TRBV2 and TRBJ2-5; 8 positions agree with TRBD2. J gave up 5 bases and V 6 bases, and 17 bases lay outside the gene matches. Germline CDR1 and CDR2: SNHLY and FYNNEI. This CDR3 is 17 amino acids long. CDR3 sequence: CASSSKLAVLDPETQYF. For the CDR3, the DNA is TGTGCCAGCAGCTCCAAACTAGCGGTCCTTGACCCTGAGACCCAGTACTTC. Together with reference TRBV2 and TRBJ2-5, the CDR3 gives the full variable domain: EPEVTQTPSHQVTQMGQEVILRCVPISNHLYFYWYRQILGQKVEFLVSFYNNEISEKSEIFDDQFSVERPDGSNFTLKIRSTKLEDSAMYFCASSSKLAVLDPETQYFGPGTRLLVL.

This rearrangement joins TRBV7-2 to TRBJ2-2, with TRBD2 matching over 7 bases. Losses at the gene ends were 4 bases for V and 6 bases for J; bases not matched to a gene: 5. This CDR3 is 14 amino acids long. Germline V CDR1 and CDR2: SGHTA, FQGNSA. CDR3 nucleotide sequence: TGTGCCAGCAGCTCTGGACTAGTTCCCGGGGAGCTGTTTTTT. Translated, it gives CASSSGLVPGELFF.

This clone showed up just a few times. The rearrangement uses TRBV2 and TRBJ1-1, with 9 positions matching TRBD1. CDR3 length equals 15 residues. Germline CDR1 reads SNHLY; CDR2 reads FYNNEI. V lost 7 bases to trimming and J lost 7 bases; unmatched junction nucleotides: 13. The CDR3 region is CASTQGQGPNVEAFF. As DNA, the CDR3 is TGTGCCAGCACCCAGGGACAGGGACCGAATGTTGAAGCTTTCTTT.

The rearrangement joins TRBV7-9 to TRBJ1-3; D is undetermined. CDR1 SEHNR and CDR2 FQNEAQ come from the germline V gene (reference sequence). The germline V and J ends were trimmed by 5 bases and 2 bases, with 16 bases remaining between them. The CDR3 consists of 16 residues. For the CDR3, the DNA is TGTGCCAGCAGCGTAATACTGGGCATTACTGGAAACACCATATATTTT. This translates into CASSVILGITGNTIYF.

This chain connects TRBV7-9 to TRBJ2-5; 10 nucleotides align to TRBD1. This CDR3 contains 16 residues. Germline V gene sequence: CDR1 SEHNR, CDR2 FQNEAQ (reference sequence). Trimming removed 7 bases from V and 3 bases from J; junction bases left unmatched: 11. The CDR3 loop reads CASTLARGTGEETQYF. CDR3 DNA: TGTGCCAGCACCTTGGCCCGCGGGACAGGGGAAGAGACCCAGTACTTC.

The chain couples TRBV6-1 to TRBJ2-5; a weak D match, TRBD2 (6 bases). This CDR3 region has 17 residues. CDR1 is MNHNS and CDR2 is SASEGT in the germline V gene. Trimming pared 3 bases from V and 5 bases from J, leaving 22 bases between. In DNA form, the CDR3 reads TGTGCCAGCAGTGACCTAAGGACTACCGAGACAGCGGAGACCCAGTACTTC. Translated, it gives CASSDLRTTETAETQYF.

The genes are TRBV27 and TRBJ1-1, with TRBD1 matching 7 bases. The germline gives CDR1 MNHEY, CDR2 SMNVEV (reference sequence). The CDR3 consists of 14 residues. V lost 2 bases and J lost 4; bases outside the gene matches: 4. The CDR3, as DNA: TGTGCCAGCAGTTTAGGGACAGTCGCCACTGAAGCTTTCTTT. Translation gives CASSLGTVATEAFF.

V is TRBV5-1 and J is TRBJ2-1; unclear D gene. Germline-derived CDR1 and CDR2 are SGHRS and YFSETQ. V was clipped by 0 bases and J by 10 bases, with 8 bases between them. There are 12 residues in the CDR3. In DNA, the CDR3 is TGCGCCAGCAGCTTGGTTCCGAGCGAGCAGTTCTTC. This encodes CASSLVPSEQFF.

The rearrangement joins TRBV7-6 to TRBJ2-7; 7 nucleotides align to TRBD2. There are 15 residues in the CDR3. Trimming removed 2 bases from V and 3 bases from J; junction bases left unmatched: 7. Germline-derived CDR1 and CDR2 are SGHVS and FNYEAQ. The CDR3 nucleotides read TGTGCCAGCAGCTTACACCCGGGAGGAGGCTACGAGCAGTACTTC. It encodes CASSLHPGGGYEQYF.

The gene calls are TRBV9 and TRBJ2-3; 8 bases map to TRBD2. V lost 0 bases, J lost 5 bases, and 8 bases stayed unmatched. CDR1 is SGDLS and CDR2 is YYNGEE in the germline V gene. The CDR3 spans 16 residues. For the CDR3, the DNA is TGTGCCAGCAGCGTAGCCAACGGGAGGGCGGGAGATACGCAGTATTTT. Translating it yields CASSVANGRAGDTQYF.

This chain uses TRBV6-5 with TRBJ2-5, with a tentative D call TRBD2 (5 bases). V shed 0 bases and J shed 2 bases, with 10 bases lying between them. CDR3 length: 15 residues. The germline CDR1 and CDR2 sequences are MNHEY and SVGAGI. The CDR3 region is CASSYSTGLQETQYF. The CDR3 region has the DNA TGTGCCAGCAGTTACTCGACCGGACTGCAAGAGACCCAGTACTTC.

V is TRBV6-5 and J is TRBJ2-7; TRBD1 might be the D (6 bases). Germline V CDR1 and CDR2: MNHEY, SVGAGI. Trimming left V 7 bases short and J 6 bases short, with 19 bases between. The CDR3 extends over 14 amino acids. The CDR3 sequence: CASKGEQGPREQYF. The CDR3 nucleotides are TGTGCCAGCAAAGGAGAACAGGGCCCTCGCGAGCAGTACTTC.

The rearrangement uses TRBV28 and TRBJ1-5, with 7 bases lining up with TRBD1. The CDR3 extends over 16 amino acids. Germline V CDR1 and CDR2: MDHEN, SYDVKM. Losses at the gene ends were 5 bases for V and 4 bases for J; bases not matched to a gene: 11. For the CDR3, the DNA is TGTGCCAGCAGTCCCCACGGACAGGCCCCAAATCAGCCCCAGCATTTT. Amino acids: CASSPHGQAPNQPQHF.

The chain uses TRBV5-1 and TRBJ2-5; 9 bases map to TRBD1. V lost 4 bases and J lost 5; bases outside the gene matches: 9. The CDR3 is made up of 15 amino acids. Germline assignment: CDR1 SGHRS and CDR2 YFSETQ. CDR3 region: CASSRGQGIMETQYF. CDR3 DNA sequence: TGCGCCAGCAGCCGGGGACAGGGAATAATGGAGACCCAGTACTTC.